Listed below are T cell receptor beta chains from one sample, sequenced in a study of T cell responses to AZD1222 COVID-19 vaccine. Generated by immunoSEQ multiplex PCR, the TCRdb table keeps only in-frame clones and is missing some. In the table there are 150,000 to 200,000 clones, just over 90% of which are singletons. The sample here was peripheral blood, taken 28 days after the second AZD1222 dose. The origin of the receptors is an adult who received the AZD1222 COVID-19 vaccine. Both conserved end residues are part of each CDR3. A D gene is named only where the DNA matches it firmly. Part of the rows lack a size; the others show once, few, many or a class for expanded clones.

TRBV18	TRBD1	-	TRBJ1-6	CASSPGTDNSPLHF	TGTGCCAGCTCCCCCGGGACAGATAATTCACCCCTCCACTTT
TRBV21-1	-	-	TRBJ1-2	CASRVGTGQEGYTF	TGTGCCAGCAGAGTCGGGACAGGGCAAGAAGGCTACACCTTC
TRBV7-9	-	-	TRBJ1-1	CASSHRRGGRTEAFF	TGTGCCAGCAGCCACCGACGTGGGGGAAGGACTGAAGCTTTCTTT
TRBV30	TRBD1	-	TRBJ2-7	CAWKDGTGGFYEQYF	TGTGCCTGGAAAGACGGGACAGGGGGCTTCTACGAGCAGTACTTC
TRBV4-2	TRBD2	-	TRBJ2-1	CASSQDSASGRYNEQFF	TGTGCCAGCAGCCAAGATTCGGCTAGCGGTCGATACAATGAGCAGTTCTTC
TRBV11-3	-	-	TRBJ2-5	CASSLASRRTQYF	TGTGCCAGCAGCTTAGCCTCCCGGCGGACCCAGTACTTC
TRBV10-3	TRBD1	-	TRBJ2-3	CAISDGTGGPRTDTQYF	TGTGCCATCAGTGACGGGACAGGGGGACCTCGCACAGATACGCAGTATTTT
TRBV2	-	-	TRBJ1-2	CASSGRVGNYGYTF	TGTGCCAGCAGTGGGCGGGTGGGCAACTATGGCTACACCTTC
TRBV4-1	-	-	TRBJ1-5	CASSQVQYSNQPQHF	TGCGCCAGCAGCCAAGTCCAGTATAGCAATCAGCCCCAGCATTTT
TRBV18	-	-	TRBJ2-3	CASSTRGSTDTQYF	TGTGCCAGCTCTACCCGGGGGTCCACAGATACGCAGTATTTT
TRBV7-9	TRBD1	-	TRBJ2-5	CASSWGQGETQYF	TGTGCCAGCAGCTGGGGACAGGGAGAGACCCAGTACTTC
TRBV28	-	-	TRBJ2-2	CASRPWGANTGELFF	TGTGCCAGCCGCCCCTGGGGGGCGAACACCGGGGAGCTGTTTTTT
TRBV28	TRBD1	-	TRBJ2-2	CASRTLRDRNVGELFF	TGTGCCAGCAGGACCCTGCGGGACAGGAACGTCGGGGAGCTGTTTTTT
TRBV19	TRBD1	-	TRBJ1-2	CASIRTGGMNGYTF	TGTGCCAGTATCCGGACAGGGGGTATGAATGGCTACACCTTC
TRBV19	-	-	TRBJ1-5	CAIQDGGQPQHF	TGTGCCATCCAGGATGGGGGACAGCCCCAGCATTTT
TRBV19	TRBD2	-	TRBJ2-7	CASSIGSGSRYEQYF	TGTGCCAGTAGTATAGGTAGCGGGAGTAGGTACGAGCAGTACTTC
TRBV9	-	-	TRBJ2-2	CASSVSGGNTGELFF	TGTGCCAGCAGCGTAAGCGGAGGAAACACCGGGGAGCTGTTTTTT
TRBV11-2	-	once	TRBJ2-5	CASSLEPGETQYF	TGTGCCAGCAGCTTAGAACCAGGGGAGACCCAGTACTTC
TRBV11-2	TRBD1	-	TRBJ2-7	CASSFWDRGGEQYF	TGTGCCAGCAGCTTTTGGGACAGGGGAGGCGAGCAGTACTTC
TRBV4-2	TRBD2	few	TRBJ2-3	CASTVALASGKDTQYF	TGTGCCAGCACAGTCGCCTTGGCTAGCGGAAAAGATACGCAGTATTTT
TRBV9	TRBD1	-	TRBJ1-4	CASSVDRGLNEKLFF	TGTGCCAGCAGCGTAGACAGGGGCCTTAATGAAAAACTGTTTTTT
TRBV10-3	-	-	TRBJ2-5	CATADRQETQYF	TGTGCCACCGCGGACAGACAAGAGACCCAGTACTTC
TRBV14	-	-	TRBJ2-5	CASSPFSGYQETQYF	TGTGCCAGCAGCCCTTTCAGCGGGTACCAAGAGACCCAGTACTTC
TRBV9	TRBD2	-	TRBJ2-2	CASSDASGRITGELFF	TGTGCCAGCAGCGACGCTAGCGGGAGAATCACCGGGGAGCTGTTTTTT
TRBV2	TRBD1	once	TRBJ1-3	CASGTVDGVTIYF	TGTGCCAGTGGGACAGTCGACGGGGTCACCATATATTTT
TRBV7-9	TRBD1	-	TRBJ2-7	CASSGQGDYNEQYF	TGTGCCAGCAGCGGACAGGGGGATTATAACGAGCAGTACTTC
TRBV23-1	-	few	TRBJ1-3	CASSQPRATGNTIYF	TGCGCCAGCAGTCAACCCAGGGCGACTGGAAACACCATATATTTT